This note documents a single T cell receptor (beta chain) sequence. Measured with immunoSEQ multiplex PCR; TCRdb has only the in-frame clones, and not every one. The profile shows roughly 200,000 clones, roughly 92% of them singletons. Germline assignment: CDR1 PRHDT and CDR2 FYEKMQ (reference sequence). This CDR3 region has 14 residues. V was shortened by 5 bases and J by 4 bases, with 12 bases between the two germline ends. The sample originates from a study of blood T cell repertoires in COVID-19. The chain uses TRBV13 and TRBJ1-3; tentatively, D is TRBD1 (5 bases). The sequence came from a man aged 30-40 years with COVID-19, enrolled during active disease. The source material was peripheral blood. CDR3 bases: TGTGCCAGCAGCCCCCAGCGACAGGGAAACACCATATATTTT. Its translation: CASSPQRQGNTIYF.